This paragraph reports one T cell receptor (beta chain). These data originate in a study of cytomegalovirus exposure and HLA in healthy donors. The PCR used 60 Vbeta and 13 Jbeta primers. Repertoires were generated with immunoSEQ multiplex PCR, while TCRdb's copy carries only in-frame clones and drops some. The sample includes under 110,000 clones, approximately 75% of them seen just once. Trimming pared 5 bases from V and 4 bases from J, leaving 12 bases between. The length of the CDR3 is 13 residues. The germline gives CDR1 SGHTA, CDR2 FQGNSA. This receptor was identified in a woman between 40 and 50 years old in good health and CMV-seronegative. This chain links TRBV7-2 with TRBJ2-7; the D gene is possibly TRBD2 (6 bases). The sequencing sample was made of PBMCs. Written as DNA, the CDR3 is TGTGCCAGCAGCCCCAAGGCGGGATACGAGCAGTACTTC. It yields the protein CASSPKAGYEQYF.